The 5 T cell receptor beta chains presented below share a single source sample, sequenced in a study of T cell repertoires in cytomegalovirus infection. TCRdb re-derived calls from the reads in MiXCR, one entry per CDR3 protein. Seen here are around 530,000 distinct CDR3 sequences, about 30% observed once, and the top ten hold roughly 13%. What was sequenced was PBMCs. These receptors came from a human donor in good health (CMV status not recorded). Some clones in this sample may be carry-over from other donors' samples.

The gene calls are TRBV6-5 and TRBJ2-7, with TRBD1 matching 9 bases. This CDR3 spans 14 amino acids. Germline V lookup: CDR1 MNHEY, CDR2 SVGAGI. V trimming: 6 bases; J trimming: 7 bases; junction bases outside the gene matches: 10. Written as DNA, the CDR3 is TGTGCCAGCAGAGGACAGGGGCCTTTGGGGGAGCAGTACTTC. The encoded protein is CASRGQGPLGEQYF.

This clonotype occurred a few times. The chain employs TRBV6-2 or TRBV6-3 and TRBJ2-1, with 7 bases that match TRBD2. The CDR3 runs to 14 residues. Trimming removed 2 bases from V and 6 bases from J; junction bases left unmatched: 4. Germline CDR1 is MNHEY and CDR2 is SVGEGT. As DNA, the CDR3 is TGTGCCAGCAGTTACCGGCGGGAGCGCAATGAGCAGTTCTTC. Translating it yields CASSYRRERNEQFF.

This clonotype occurred many times. The chain links TRBV11-2 to TRBJ2-1; 7 positions match TRBD2. This CDR3 is 16 amino acids long. Trimming removed 5 bases from V and 0 bases from J; junction bases left unmatched: 7. The V gene's germline CDR1 is SGHAT and CDR2 FQNNGV. Here the CDR3 reads CASSPIRDYSYNEQFF. The CDR3 coding sequence is TGTGCCAGCAGCCCCATCCGGGACTACTCCTACAATGAGCAGTTCTTC.

The V call is TRBV28, the J call TRBJ2-7; D is undetermined. Germline loops: CDR1 MDHEN, CDR2 SYDVKM. The CDR3 runs to 12 residues. Between the trimmed V and J ends, which lost 6 bases and 3 bases, there was a span of 9 bases. The CDR3, as DNA: TGTGCCAGCAGCAAGGACCTCTACGAGCAGTACTTC. Translation: CASSKDLYEQYF.

This clonotype was recorded only once. The rearrangement joins TRBV6-1 to TRBJ2-7; 9 nucleotides match TRBD1. Trimming took 6 bases from V and 0 from J; bases not matched to a gene: 3. The germline gives CDR1 MNHNS, CDR2 SASEGT. The CDR3 sequence is 14 residues long. Here the CDR3 DNA reads TGTGCCAGCAGGGGACAGGGATACTCCTACGAGCAGTACTTC. As protein: CASRGQGYSYEQYF.